This is a list of T cell receptor beta chains from one sample in a study of CXCR3-negative and CXCR3-positive naive CD8 T cells. Reprocessing the 5' RACE reads, TCRdb reports a single entry for every CDR3 protein and omits DNA. In total, the table holds approximately 41,000 distinct CDR3 sequences. Sequencing input: memory CD8+ T cells from blood. The receptor source for this set is a human donor in good health. Some clones in this sample may be carry-over from other donors' samples. Both conserved end residues are part of each CDR3. Rows may omit the clone size; those that give it use once, few, many or a size class.

TRBV29-1	-	TRBJ1-2	CSARDSGVYGYTF
TRBV4-3	-	TRBJ1-2	CASSRASLTRANYGYTF
TRBV7-9	-	TRBJ1-5	CASSFPGNQPQHF
TRBV5-1	-	TRBJ1-1	CASSRGRGDTEAFF
TRBV29-1	-	TRBJ2-3	CSVESQDRTDTQYF
TRBV6-5	-	TRBJ2-7	CASSPSGDHYEQYF
TRBV6-6	-	TRBJ2-2	CASRGGALMDTGELFF
TRBV12-3/TRBV12-4	-	TRBJ2-1	CASSLSYSSYNEQFF
TRBV29-1	-	TRBJ1-3	CSVDRGFGNTIYF
TRBV7-9	-	TRBJ1-4	CASSSRTEYNEKLFF
TRBV7-9	-	TRBJ2-6	CASSFSGANVLTF
TRBV20-1	-	TRBJ2-3	CSARDLWNPDTQYF
TRBV19	-	TRBJ1-6	CASSTSTGGSLHF
TRBV25-1	-	TRBJ1-1	CASSESPALQLGNTEAFF
TRBV11-2	-	TRBJ1-1	CASSTQGEGGHPKNTEAFF
TRBV6-2/TRBV6-3	medium-sized	TRBJ2-7	CASTEPGLGLKEQYF
TRBV7-6	-	TRBJ2-2	CASSTSPSFQGTDTGELFF
TRBV15	-	TRBJ2-7	CATSREQDWREGLKEQYF
TRBV7-9	-	TRBJ1-4	CASSLKQFTNEKLFF
TRBV6-5	-	TRBJ2-7	CASSYWEDGGEQYF
TRBV29-1	-	TRBJ2-1	CSVASGSGEIYNEQFF
TRBV6-2/TRBV6-3	-	TRBJ2-1	CVSSYLRTSNYNEQFF
TRBV25-1	-	TRBJ2-5	CASSGTAGTPKETQYF
TRBV7-9	-	TRBJ2-5	CASSALVETQYF
TRBV7-9	medium-sized	TRBJ1-2	CASSSTGEGYGYTF
TRBV7-9	-	TRBJ1-1	CASSAQGALEAFF
TRBV5-6	-	TRBJ2-1	CASTGPLSGGYNEQFF
TRBV7-2	-	TRBJ2-3	CASSLDGIRGGGASDTQYF
TRBV27	-	TRBJ1-5	CASSFYSNQPQHF
TRBV20-1	-	TRBJ2-1	CSARERAWGQFF
TRBV6-5	-	TRBJ1-6	CASSPGNNSPLHF
TRBV29-1	-	TRBJ2-5	CSVEEGNTQETQYF
TRBV7-7	-	TRBJ2-1	CASSPIWGVDYEQFF
TRBV20-1	-	TRBJ2-7	CSAMSGRGTYEQYF
TRBV5-5	-	TRBJ1-5	CASSSQGAFQPQHF
TRBV28	-	TRBJ1-2	CASSSQIGQDNFYGYTF
TRBV4-1	-	TRBJ1-1	CASSQVLTGENTEAFF
TRBV7-3	-	TRBJ2-3	CASSPDLGLADTDTQYF